Detailed here is one T cell receptor beta chain. Its cognate antigen is unknown. No cell fractionation was done, so the repertoire covers all unsorted peripheral blood T cells. The data were obtained in a study of HIV-infected patients and healthy controls. General study points: Healthy control repertoires had roughly threefold more distinct CDR3s than untreated HIV+ repertoires, and higher Shannon diversity. During therapy, HIV-associated CDR3s fell significantly in frequency, while CMV-associated CDR3s did not change significantly.

The CDR3 consists of 16 residues. Trimming took off 3 bases at V and 4 bases at J, with 17 bases between the two ends. Germline V gene lookup returns CDR1 SGHNT and CDR2 YYREEE (reference sequence). About 480 ng RNA was reverse transcribed with alpha and beta constant-region primers. Alpha and beta chain libraries were made separately by chain-specific third strand synthesis with multiplexing indices. The SP2 site served as the priming point for second strand synthesis. In TCRdb, the 5' RACE reads were re-called with MiXCR into one record per CDR3 protein. The table includes approximately 18,000 distinct CDR3 sequences, over 7% detected once.

The clonotype comes from an adult in good health. Source material: blood. The rearrangement links TRBV5-4 to TRBJ1-3; D gene unclear. CDR3 loop: CASSSGGPMWGNTIYF. The CDR3 DNA reads as TGTGCCAGCAGCTCCGGCGGGCCGATGTGGGGAAACACCATATATTTT.